This T cell receptor (beta chain) was sequenced in a study of T cells in Graves' hyperthyroidism and ophthalmopathy. Across 18 months, stable Graves' hyperthyroidism was marked by no progression to ophthalmopathy. Amplification yielded TCR beta CDR3 regions, with RNA transcripts as the source. First-round RT-PCR of the TCR CDR3 relied on the HTBI primer set. In TCRdb, the multiplex PCR reads were re-called with MiXCR into one record per CDR3 protein. The sample records about 540,000 distinct CDR3 sequences, about 45% being singletons. Notes on the study in general: Most thyroid clonotypes with frequency above 0.001 were detected in blood. Ophthalmopathy and stable hyperthyroidism were separated by a 13 V-J model. The model identified upcoming ophthalmopathy a median approximately six months ahead of onset.

V lost 6 bases, J lost 3 bases, and 12 bases lay in between. CDR1 and CDR2 from the germline V gene are MDHEN and SYDVKM. This CDR3 has 13 amino acids. This clonotype was observed a few times. Its matching antigen is unknown. Input material: peripheral blood or thyroid tissue (not recorded which). This TCR derives from a young woman with Graves' hyperthyroidism. J is TRBJ2-7 and V is TRBV28, with unresolved D. The CDR3 region has the DNA TGTGCCAGCAGAAATGGGCGGAGCTACGAGCAGTACTTC. Translation gives CASRNGRSYEQYF.